The T cell receptor beta chain under discussion was sequenced for a study of T cell responses to AZD1222 COVID-19 vaccine. As for the study in general: Pooled in the analysis were second doses at about 4 or about 12 weeks.

The CDR3 runs 14 residues. CDR1 and CDR2 from the germline V gene are LGHNA and YNFKEQ. Trimming cost V 1 base and J 3 bases, with 8 bases left between them. The method was immunoSEQ multiplex PCR; TCRdb's version includes in-frame clones alone and lacks a portion of them. Of over 150,000 clones in the sample, about nine tenths are singletons; the top ten hold approximately 2.9%. Sequences were derived from peripheral blood, sampled on day 0 of AZD1222 vaccination. The sequence was collected from an adult in good health. The chain is built from TRBV4-2 and TRBJ2-3; the D is unclear. The CDR3: CASSQVSATDTQYF. The CDR3 DNA reads TGTGCCAGCAGCCAAGTGTCAGCGACAGATACGCAGTATTTT.